The 5 T cell receptor beta chains listed next were all sequenced from one sample in a study of response to subunit inactivated influenza vaccine. TCRdb analysed the RT-PCR reads with MiXCR anew, one entry per CDR3 protein. The table shows roughly 500,000 distinct CDR3 sequences, with under 25% occurring only once. This sample was shared with a second study, whose subject was T cells expressing NK-cell markers. That paper adds: 5'RACE template switching with UMIs generated TCR beta cDNA.

The specimen was CD4+ T cells sorted from PBMCs, collected approximately 13 days after vaccination. These TCRs come from a man aged 50-59 years who received an inactivated influenza vaccine.

V usage is TRBV20-1 and J usage is TRBJ2-7; D is uncertain. The V and J ends lost 3 bases and 6 bases respectively, with 9 bases between them. The CDR3 runs 11 residues. Germline assignment: CDR1 DFQATT and CDR2 SNEGSKA (reference sequence). CDR3 sequence (DNA): TGCAGTGCTAGTAGCATGCGCGAGCAGTACTTC. This gives the protein CSASSMREQYF.

Only one count was recorded for this clonotype. This sequence joins TRBV5-1 and TRBJ2-1, with D unclear. CDR3 length: 16 residues. V gave up 4 bases and J gave up 2 bases, with 16 bases separating them. Germline V lookup: CDR1 SGHRS, CDR2 YFSETQ. CDR3 coding DNA: TGCGCCAGCAGCACCCAAGCGACTTTGACCTACAATGAGCAGTTCTTC. Encoded protein: CASSTQATLTYNEQFF.

This clonotype was seen a handful of times. The chain employs TRBV2 and TRBJ2-7, with 11 bases that match TRBD2. Germline V CDR1 and CDR2: SNHLY, FYNNEI. The CDR3 totals 14 residues. The V and J ends lost 5 bases and 2 bases, in that order; junction bases with no gene match: 2. CDR3: CASSNSGRAYEQYF. In DNA form, the CDR3 reads TGTGCCAGCAGTAATAGCGGGAGGGCCTACGAGCAGTACTTC.

This clonotype was seen at least ten times. J is TRBJ2-2 and V is TRBV5-1; 7 bases fit TRBD1. The CDR3 consists of 15 residues. The trim removed 4 bases at V and 3 bases at J, leaving 6 bases unmatched. Germline CDR1 is SGHRS and CDR2 is YFSETQ. The CDR3 protein is CASSQQGLYTGELFF. The CDR3 DNA sequence: TGCGCCAGCAGCCAACAGGGGTTGTACACCGGGGAGCTGTTTTTT.

This clonotype turned up a few times. The rearrangement uses TRBV29-1 and TRBJ2-1; the D gene is possibly TRBD1 (5 bases). This CDR3 has 12 residues. Germline CDR1 is SQVTM and CDR2 is ANQGSEA. The V gene lost 8 bases and the J gene lost 4 bases, with 12 bases spanning the gap. The CDR3 sequence is CSFQGGYNEQFF. The DNA of the CDR3 is TGCAGCTTCCAGGGTGGGTACAATGAGCAGTTCTTC.